The T cell receptor (beta chain) under discussion was sequenced for a study of radiotherapy plus CTLA-4 blockade in lung cancer. V was clipped by 5 bases and J by 4 bases, with 14 bases between them. This CDR3 comprises 14 residues. Germline-derived CDR1 and CDR2 are LNHDA and SQIVND (reference sequence). Study-level findings and limits: Reports identified early blood T cell clone dynamics, with interferon-beta, as the best response predictor. Clones derived from tumor TCRs expanded in blood after radiotherapy plus ipilimumab.

To note about this clone: The antigen remains unidentified.

TCRdb's table, derived via immunoSEQ multiplex PCR, lists solely in-frame clones and lacks some. Of about 90,000 clones listed, more than 70% are singletons. The material sequenced was peripheral blood, taken from a patient treated with radiotherapy plus ipilimumab. The genes are TRBV19 and TRBJ1-2; D is uncertain. The sequence came from a human donor with non-small cell lung cancer that progressed on radiotherapy plus ipilimumab. The CDR3 DNA reads TGTGCCAGTAGTTCAATCCACCCGGTCTATGGCTACACCTTC. This translates into CASSSIHPVYGYTF.